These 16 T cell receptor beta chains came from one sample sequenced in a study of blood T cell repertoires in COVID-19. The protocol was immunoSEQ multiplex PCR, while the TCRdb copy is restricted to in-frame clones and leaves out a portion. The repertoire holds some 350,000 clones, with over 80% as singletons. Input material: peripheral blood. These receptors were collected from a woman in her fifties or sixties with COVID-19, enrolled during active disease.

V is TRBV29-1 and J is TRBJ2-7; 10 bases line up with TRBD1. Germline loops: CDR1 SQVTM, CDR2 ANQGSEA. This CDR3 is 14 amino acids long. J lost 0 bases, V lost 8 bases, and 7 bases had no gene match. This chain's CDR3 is CSPTRTGGSYEQYF. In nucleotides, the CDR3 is TGCAGCCCGACCCGGACAGGGGGCTCCTACGAGCAGTACTTC.

CDR3 in DNA: TGTGCCAGCAGCAGATGCGGGCGTAGAGGCGGCACTGAAGCTTTCTTT. This translates into CASSRCGRRGGTEAFF. V and J are TRBV21-1 and TRBJ1-1. TRBV21-1 corresponds to a pseudogene. This CDR3 contains 16 residues.

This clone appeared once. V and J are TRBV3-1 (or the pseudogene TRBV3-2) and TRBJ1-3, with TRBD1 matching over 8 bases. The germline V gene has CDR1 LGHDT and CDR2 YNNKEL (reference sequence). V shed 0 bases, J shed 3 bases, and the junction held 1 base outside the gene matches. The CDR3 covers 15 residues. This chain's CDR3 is CASSQEGQGGNTIYF. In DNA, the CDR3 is TGTGCCAGCAGCCAAGAAGGACAGGGTGGAAACACCATATATTTT.

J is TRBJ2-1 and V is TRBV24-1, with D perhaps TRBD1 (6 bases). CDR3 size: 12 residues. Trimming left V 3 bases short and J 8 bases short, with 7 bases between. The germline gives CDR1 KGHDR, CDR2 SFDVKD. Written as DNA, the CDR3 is TGTGCCACCAGTGATCAGGGGTATGAGCAGTTCTTC. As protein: CATSDQGYEQFF.

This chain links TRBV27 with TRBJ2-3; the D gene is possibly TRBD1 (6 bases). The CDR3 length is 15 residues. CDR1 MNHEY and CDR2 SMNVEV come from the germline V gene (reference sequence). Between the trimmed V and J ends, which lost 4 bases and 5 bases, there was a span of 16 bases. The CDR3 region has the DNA TGTGCCAGCAGTTACATCGGACAGAGCCTAGATACGCAGTATTTT. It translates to CASSYIGQSLDTQYF.

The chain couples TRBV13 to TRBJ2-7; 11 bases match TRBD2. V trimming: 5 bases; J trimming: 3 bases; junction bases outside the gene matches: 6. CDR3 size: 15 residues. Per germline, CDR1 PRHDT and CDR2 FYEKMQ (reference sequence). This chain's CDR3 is CASSGPGLADYEQYF. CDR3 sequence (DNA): TGTGCCAGCAGCGGTCCGGGACTAGCGGACTACGAGCAGTACTTC.

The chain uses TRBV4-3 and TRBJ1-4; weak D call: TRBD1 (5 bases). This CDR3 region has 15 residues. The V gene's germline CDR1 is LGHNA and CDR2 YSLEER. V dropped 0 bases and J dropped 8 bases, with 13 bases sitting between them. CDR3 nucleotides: TGCGCCAGCAGCCAAGAACTAAGGGGCCAAGAAAAACTGTTTTTT. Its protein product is CASSQELRGQEKLFF.

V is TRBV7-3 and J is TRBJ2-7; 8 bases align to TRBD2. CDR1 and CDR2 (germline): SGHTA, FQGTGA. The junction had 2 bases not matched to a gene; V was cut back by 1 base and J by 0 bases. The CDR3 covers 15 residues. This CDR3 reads CASSLMSGSSYEQYF. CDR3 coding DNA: TGTGCCAGCAGCTTAATGAGCGGGAGCTCCTACGAGCAGTACTTC.

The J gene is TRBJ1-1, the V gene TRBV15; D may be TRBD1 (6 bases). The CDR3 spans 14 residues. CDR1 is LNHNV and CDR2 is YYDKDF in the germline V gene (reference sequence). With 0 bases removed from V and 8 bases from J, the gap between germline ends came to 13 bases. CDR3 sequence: CATSRDLGAVEAFF. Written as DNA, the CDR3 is TGTGCCACCAGCAGAGATTTGGGGGCTGTGGAAGCTTTCTTT. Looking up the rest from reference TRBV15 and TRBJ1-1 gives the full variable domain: DAMVIQNPRYQVTQFGKPVTLSCSQTLNHNVMYWYQQKSSQAPKLLFHYYDKDFNNEADTPDNFQSRRPNTSFCFLDIRSPGLGDTAMYLCATSRDLGAVEAFFGQGTRLTVV.

The CDR3 protein is CASSHAGAGEQYF. The DNA of the CDR3 is TGTGCCAGCAGCCATGCAGGGGCAGGCGAGCAGTACTTC. The rearrangement links TRBV14 to TRBJ2-7, with D possibly matching TRBD1 (6 bases). CDR3 size: 13 residues. Germline CDR1 is SGHDN and CDR2 is FVKESK. V lost 3 bases to trimming and J lost 6 bases, with 12 bases between them.

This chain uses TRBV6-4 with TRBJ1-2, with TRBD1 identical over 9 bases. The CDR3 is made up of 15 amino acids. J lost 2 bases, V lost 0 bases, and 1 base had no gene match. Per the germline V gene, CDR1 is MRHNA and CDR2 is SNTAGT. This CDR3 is CASSDSGTGNYGYTF. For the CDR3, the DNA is TGTGCCAGCAGTGACTCGGGGACAGGGAACTATGGCTACACCTTC.

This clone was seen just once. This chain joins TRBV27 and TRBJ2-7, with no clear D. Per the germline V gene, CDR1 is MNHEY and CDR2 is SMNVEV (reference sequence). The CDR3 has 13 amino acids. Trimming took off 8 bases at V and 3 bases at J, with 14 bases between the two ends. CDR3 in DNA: TGTGCCAGCGGGCACCAAGTTCGCTACGAGCAGTACTTC. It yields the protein CASGHQVRYEQYF.

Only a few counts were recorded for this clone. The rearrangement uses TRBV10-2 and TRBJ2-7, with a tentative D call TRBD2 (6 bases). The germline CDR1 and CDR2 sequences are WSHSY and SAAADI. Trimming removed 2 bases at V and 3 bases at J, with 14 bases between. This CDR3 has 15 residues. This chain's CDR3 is CASSESYGGSYEQYF. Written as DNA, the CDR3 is TGCGCCAGCAGTGAGAGCTACGGGGGAAGCTACGAGCAGTACTTC.

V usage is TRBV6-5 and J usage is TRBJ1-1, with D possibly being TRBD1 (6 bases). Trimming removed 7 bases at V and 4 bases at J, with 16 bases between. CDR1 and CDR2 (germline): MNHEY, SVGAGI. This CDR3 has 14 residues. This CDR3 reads CASTRGQTGTEAFF. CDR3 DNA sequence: TGTGCCAGCACCCGAGGACAGACGGGCACTGAAGCTTTCTTT.

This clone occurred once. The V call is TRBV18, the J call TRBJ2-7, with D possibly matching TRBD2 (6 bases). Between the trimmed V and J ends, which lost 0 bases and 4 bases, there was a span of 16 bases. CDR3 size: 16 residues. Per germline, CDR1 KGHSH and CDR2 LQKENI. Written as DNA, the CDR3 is TGTGCCAGCTCACCACCTTTTTCTAGCGTAAAGTACGAGCAGTACTTC. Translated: CASSPPFSSVKYEQYF. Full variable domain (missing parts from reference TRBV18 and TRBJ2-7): NAGVMQNPRHLVRRRGQEARLRCSPMKGHSHVYWYRQLPEEGLKFMVYLQKENIIDESGMPKERFSAEFPKEGPSILRIQQVVRGDSAAYFCASSPPFSSVKYEQYFGPGTRLTVT.

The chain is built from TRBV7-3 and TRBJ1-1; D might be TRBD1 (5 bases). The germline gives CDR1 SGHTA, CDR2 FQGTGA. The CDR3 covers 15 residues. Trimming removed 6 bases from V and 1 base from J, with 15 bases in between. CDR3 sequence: CASRSHGGGNTEAFF. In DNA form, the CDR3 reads TGTGCCAGCAGATCCCACGGCGGGGGGAACACTGAAGCTTTCTTT.